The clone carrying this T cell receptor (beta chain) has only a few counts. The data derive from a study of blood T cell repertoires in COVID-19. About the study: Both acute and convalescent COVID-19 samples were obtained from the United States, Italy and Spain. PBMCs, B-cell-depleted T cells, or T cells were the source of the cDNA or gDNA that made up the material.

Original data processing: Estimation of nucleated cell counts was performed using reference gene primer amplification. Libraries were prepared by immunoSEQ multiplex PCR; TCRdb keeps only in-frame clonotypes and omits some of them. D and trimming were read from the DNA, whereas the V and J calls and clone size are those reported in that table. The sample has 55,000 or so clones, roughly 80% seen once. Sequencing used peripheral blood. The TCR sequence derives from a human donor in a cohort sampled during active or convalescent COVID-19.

The chain's CDR3 is CASSERTGGRNEQFF. CDR3 nucleotides: TGTGCCAGCAGTGAACGAACGGGGGGGAGGAATGAGCAGTTCTTC. This chain uses TRBV2 with TRBJ2-1, with TRBD2 matching 8 bases. This CDR3 region has 15 residues. J lost 7 bases, V lost 2 bases, and 7 bases had no gene match. Germline CDR1 is SNHLY and CDR2 is FYNNEI.